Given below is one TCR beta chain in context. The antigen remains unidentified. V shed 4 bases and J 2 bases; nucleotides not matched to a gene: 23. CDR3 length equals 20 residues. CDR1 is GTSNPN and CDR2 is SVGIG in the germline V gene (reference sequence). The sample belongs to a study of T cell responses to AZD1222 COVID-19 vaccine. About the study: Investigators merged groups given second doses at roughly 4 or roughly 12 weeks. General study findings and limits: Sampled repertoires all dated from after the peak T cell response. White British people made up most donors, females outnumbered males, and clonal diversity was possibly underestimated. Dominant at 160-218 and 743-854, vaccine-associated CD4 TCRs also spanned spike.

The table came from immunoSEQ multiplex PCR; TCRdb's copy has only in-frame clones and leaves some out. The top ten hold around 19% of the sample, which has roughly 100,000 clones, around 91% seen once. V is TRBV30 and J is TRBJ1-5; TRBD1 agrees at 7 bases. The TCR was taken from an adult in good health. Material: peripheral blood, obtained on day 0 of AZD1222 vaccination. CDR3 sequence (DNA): TGTGCCTGGACCCCAATCGGGACAGTTCTCAAGGGAGGAGGCAATCAGCCCCAGCATTTT. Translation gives CAWTPIGTVLKGGGNQPQHF.